These 5 T cell receptor beta chains came from one sample sequenced in a study of T-cell reconstitution after alpha-beta-depleted transplantation in children. It was with unique molecular identifiers that the TCRbeta library was prepared. TCRdb independently ran MiXCR on the PCR reads; one entry per CDR3 protein. The repertoire has about 900,000 distinct CDR3 sequences, about 31% of them found once; the top ten carry 28%. The sequencing used PBMCs, mostly from graft donor cells, collected 360 days after TCRalphabeta/CD19-depleted stem cell transplant. The receptors derive from a boy in the first two years of life who had a stem cell transplant for SCID, so the T cells may come from the graft donor.

This clonotype appeared once. The chain links TRBV5-1 to TRBJ2-1; 7 bases line up with TRBD2. From germline, CDR1 is SGHRS and CDR2 YFSETQ. Trimming cost V 2 bases and J 0 bases; bases outside gene matches: 11. The CDR3 length is 18 residues. The CDR3: CASSLSPGRGSSYNEQFF. The CDR3 DNA follows: TGCGCCAGCAGCTTATCTCCGGGGAGGGGCAGCTCCTACAATGAGCAGTTCTTC.

This clonotype appeared a few times. The chain is built from TRBV15 and TRBJ2-7; maybe TRBD1 (5 bases). The V end lost 0 bases, the J end lost 4 bases, and 13 bases lay between the germline ends. Germline CDR1 and CDR2: LNHNV and YYDKDF (reference sequence). The CDR3 is 15 residues long. The DNA of the CDR3 is TGTGCCACCAGCAGAGATTTAACGGCAGGGTACGAGCAGTACTTC. Translation gives CATSRDLTAGYEQYF.

About this clonotype: A much larger clonotype is one base distant, so this may be a read error. The genes are TRBV5-1 and TRBJ2-3, with a tentative D call TRBD1 (6 bases). The CDR3 contains 17 residues. CDR1 is SGHRS and CDR2 is YFSETQ in the germline V gene. This chain's CDR3 is CANSLRPRQEKNPTQYF. In DNA, the CDR3 is TGCGCCAACAGCTTGCGACCAAGACAGGAGAAGAACCCTACGCAGTATTTT.

This clonotype was counted at least ten times. The chain has TRBV7-9 and TRBJ2-4; D call uncertain. This CDR3 comprises 13 residues. CDR1 is SEHNR, CDR2 FQNEAQ, per germline (reference sequence). V shed 2 bases and J shed 5 bases, with 7 bases lying between them. CDR3 sequence: CASSLSGENIQYF. Written as DNA, the CDR3 is TGTGCCAGCAGCTTATCCGGCGAAAACATTCAGTACTTC.

The gene calls are TRBV25-1 and TRBJ2-3; 7 bases are shared with TRBD1. Germline CDR1 MGHDK, CDR2 SYGVNS. With 4 bases clipped from V and 2 bases from J, the junction kept 6 bases outside the gene matches. The CDR3 has 15 residues. The CDR3 DNA sequence: TGTGCCAGCAGTGCGGACAGGTCCCTCACAGATACGCAGTATTTT. This translates into CASSADRSLTDTQYF.